A single sample is the source of the 17 T cell receptor beta chains below, sequenced in a study of cytomegalovirus exposure and HLA in healthy donors. TCRdb's copy holds only in-frame clones and misses some; the assay was immunoSEQ multiplex PCR. This sample has about 95,000 clones, with 85% found just once. The sequencing input was PBMCs. The receptors come from a man in his late teens or twenties in good health and CMV-seropositive.

The chain joins TRBV5-1 to TRBJ1-1, with D maybe TRBD1 (6 bases). The V end lost 3 bases, the J end lost 10 bases, and 13 bases lay between the germline ends. CDR3 length equals 12 residues. CDR1 and CDR2 (germline): SGHRS, YFSETQ. The CDR3 is CASSSDRGGAFF. CDR3 coding DNA: TGCGCCAGCAGCTCGGATAGGGGGGGAGCTTTCTTT.

V and J are TRBV5-4 and TRBJ1-3; 8 positions match TRBD1. Unmatched junction bases numbered 12, after V lost 4 bases and J lost 0 bases. The CDR3 covers 18 residues. CDR1 and CDR2 from the germline V gene are SGHNT and YYREEE (reference sequence). Written as DNA, the CDR3 is TGTGCCAGCAGCGATTGGGGGACAGGCATTCTCTCTGGAAACACCATATATTTT. This codes for CASSDWGTGILSGNTIYF.

This clone was counted once. The chain combines TRBV7-9 with TRBJ2-1, with D uncertain. CDR1 SEHNR and CDR2 FQNEAQ come from the germline V gene (reference sequence). This CDR3 comprises 10 residues. With 7 bases removed from V and 8 bases from J, the gap between germline ends came to 6 bases. The CDR3 nucleotides are TGTGCCAGCATGGGCCATGAGCAGTTCTTC. Its translation: CASMGHEQFF.

The V and J genes are TRBV19 and TRBJ1-5, with 9 nucleotides matching TRBD1. The V segment lost 6 bases and the J segment 4 bases; nucleotides outside the gene matches: 7. The V gene's germline CDR1 is LNHDA and CDR2 SQIVND (reference sequence). CDR3 length: 15 residues. This CDR3 reads CASSRGQGENQPQHF. The CDR3 DNA is TGTGCCAGTAGCCGGGGACAGGGCGAAAATCAGCCCCAGCATTTT.

The chain recombines TRBV25-1 with TRBJ2-6, with TRBD1 identical over 10 bases. The CDR3 loop spans 17 amino acids. The germline gives CDR1 MGHDK, CDR2 SYGVNS. Germline trimming cut 4 bases from V and 2 bases from J; bases unmatched to any gene: 5. The CDR3: CASSGTDRGTGANVLTF. In DNA, the CDR3 is TGTGCCAGCAGTGGCACGGACAGGGGGACTGGGGCCAACGTCCTGACTTTC.

This chain links TRBV7-3 with TRBJ2-1; 9 bases match TRBD2. CDR3 length equals 15 residues. J lost 2 bases, V lost 5 bases, and 4 bases had no gene match. CDR1 and CDR2 from the germline V gene are SGHTA and FQGTGA. The CDR3 loop reads CASSKTSGPYNEQFF. The CDR3 region has the DNA TGTGCCAGCAGCAAGACTAGCGGACCCTACAATGAGCAGTTCTTC.

V usage is TRBV15 and J usage is TRBJ1-4, with a tentative D call TRBD1 (6 bases). V shed 0 bases and J shed 4 bases, with 15 bases lying between them. This CDR3 contains 17 residues. Germline V gives CDR1 LNHNV, CDR2 YYDKDF (reference sequence). The CDR3 bases are TGTGCCACCAGCAGAGATCTAGGGTCAGGGGTTAATGAAAAACTGTTTTTT. Translation: CATSRDLGSGVNEKLFF.

This clone was counted a single time. The V call is TRBV27, the J call TRBJ2-2, with D maybe TRBD2 (5 bases). Trimming removed 8 bases at V and 6 bases at J, with 7 bases between. Germline CDR1 and CDR2: MNHEY and SMNVEV (reference sequence). The CDR3 totals 11 residues. The CDR3 nucleotides are TGTGCCAGCTCTAGCTCCGGGGAGCTGTTTTTT. The encoded protein is CASSSSGELFF.

This clone was counted a single time. The chain joins TRBV29-1 to TRBJ1-5, with TRBD1 matching over 8 bases. This CDR3 comprises 13 residues. CDR1 is SQVTM, CDR2 ANQGSEA, per germline. The V segment lost 4 bases and the J segment 2 bases; nucleotides outside the gene matches: 1. The CDR3 DNA reads TGCAGCGTTGCGACAGGGGGCAATCAGCCCCAGCATTTT. Its translation is CSVATGGNQPQHF.

The chain combines TRBV29-1 with TRBJ1-4; 10 bases are a match to TRBD1. The junction had 7 bases not matched to a gene; V was cut back by 6 bases and J by 6 bases. Looked up from germline, CDR1 is SQVTM and CDR2 is ANQGSEA. The CDR3 runs 14 residues. The CDR3 region has the DNA TGCAGCGTAGGAGACAGGGGGCGCGATGAAAAACTGTTTTTT. Translation gives CSVGDRGRDEKLFF.

The rearrangement joins TRBV5-6 to TRBJ2-7; possible D gene TRBD1, 6 bases. The CDR3 loop spans 16 amino acids. Germline loops: CDR1 SGHDT, CDR2 YYEEEE. Trimming took 0 bases from V and 0 from J, leaving 13 bases between them. DNA for the CDR3: TGTGCCAGCAGCTTGGAGGGTGACAGGCCCTCCTACGAGCAGTACGTC. Its protein product is CASSLEGDRPSYEQYV.

The gene calls are TRBV27 and TRBJ1-1; 8 positions match TRBD1. After removal of 2 bases from V and 7 bases from J, the junction contained 6 bases not matched to a gene. Germline CDR1 MNHEY, CDR2 SMNVEV (reference sequence). The CDR3 extends over 14 amino acids. CDR3 protein: CASSLGRGRGEAFF. The CDR3, as DNA: TGTGCCAGCAGTTTAGGCAGGGGGCGGGGTGAAGCTTTCTTT.

As regards this clone: Given a far larger clone just one base away, this is likely a sequencing read error. The chain carries TRBV27 and TRBJ1-4; 7 bases are a match to TRBD1. The germline CDR1 and CDR2 sequences are MNHEY and SMNVEV (reference sequence). The CDR3 spans 13 residues. J was trimmed by 8 bases and V by 5 bases; bases with no gene match: 5. CDR3 DNA: TGTGCCAGCAGTCTACAGGGGCTCGAAAAACTGTTTTTT. Protein product: CASSLQGLEKLFF.

The rearrangement uses TRBV6-5 and TRBJ2-7, with TRBD2 matching over 10 bases. Trimming cost V 0 bases and J 2 bases; bases outside gene matches: 4. The CDR3 is made up of 16 amino acids. In germline, CDR1 is MNHEY, CDR2 SVGAGI. CDR3 amino acids: CASSYSSLAGAYEQYF. The DNA for the CDR3 is TGTGCCAGCAGTTACTCGTCCCTAGCGGGAGCCTACGAGCAGTACTTC.

The rearrangement links TRBV13 to TRBJ1-1, with 8 bases matching TRBD1. The V and J ends lost 5 bases and 3 bases, in that order; junction bases with no gene match: 5. Germline V lookup: CDR1 PRHDT, CDR2 FYEKMQ (reference sequence). This CDR3 is 14 amino acids long. CDR3 sequence (DNA): TGTGCCAGCAGCCCTGGGACAGGCTACACTGAAGCTTTCTTT. The encoded protein is CASSPGTGYTEAFF.

The CDR3 DNA sequence: TGTGCCAGCAGTCCTGGGACAGGGATCACCGGGGAGCTGTTTTTT. This encodes CASSPGTGITGELFF. This chain links TRBV28 with TRBJ2-2; 9 positions match TRBD1. CDR3 length: 15 amino acids. V lost 5 bases to trimming and J lost 4 bases; unmatched junction nucleotides: 5. The V gene's germline CDR1 is MDHEN and CDR2 SYDVKM. Supplemented by reference TRBV28 and TRBJ2-2, the full variable domain reads DVKVTQSSRYLVKRTGEKVFLECVQDMDHENMFWYRQDPGLGLRLIYFSYDVKMKEKGDIPEGYSVSREKKERFSLILESASTNQTSMYLCASSPGTGITGELFFGEGSRLTVL.

This clone was counted once. The CDR3 reads CASSLYAGYEQYF. The CDR3 region has the DNA TGTGCCAGCAGTTTATATGCGGGGTACGAGCAGTACTTC. The genes are TRBV27 and TRBJ2-7; maybe TRBD2 (6 bases). The CDR3 totals 13 residues. Trimming stripped 1 base from V and 4 bases from J, with 8 bases between. Germline V gives CDR1 MNHEY, CDR2 SMNVEV (reference sequence).